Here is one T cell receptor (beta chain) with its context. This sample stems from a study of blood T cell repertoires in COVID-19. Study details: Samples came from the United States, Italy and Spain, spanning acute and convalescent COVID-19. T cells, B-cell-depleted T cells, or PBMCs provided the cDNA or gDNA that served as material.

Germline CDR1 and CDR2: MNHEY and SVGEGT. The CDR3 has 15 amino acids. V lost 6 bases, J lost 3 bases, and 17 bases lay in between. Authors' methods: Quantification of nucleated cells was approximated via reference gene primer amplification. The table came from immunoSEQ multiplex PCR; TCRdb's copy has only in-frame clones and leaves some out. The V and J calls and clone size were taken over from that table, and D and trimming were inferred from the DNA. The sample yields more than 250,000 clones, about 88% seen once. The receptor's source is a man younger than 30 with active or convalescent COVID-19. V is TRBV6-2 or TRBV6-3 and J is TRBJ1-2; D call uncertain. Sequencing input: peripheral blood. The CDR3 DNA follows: TGTGCCAGCAGCCTCAGAGGTTTACTTCACTATGGCTACACCTTC. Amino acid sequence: CASSLRGLLHYGYTF.